The 23 T cell receptor beta chains listed next were all sequenced from one sample in a study of patients and donors after allogeneic stem cell transplantation. TCRdb re-called the RT-PCR reads with MiXCR, one entry per CDR3 protein. The repertoire includes about 110,000 distinct CDR3 sequences, approximately 40% of them detected once, and around 26% sits in the top ten. The sample was blood, either unsorted or a sorted T cell fraction (not recorded which). The receptors stem from a human donor who was either an allogeneic HSCT recipient or a stem cell or donor lymphocyte infusion donor (not recorded which). It is not recorded whose cells these are; they may come from a transplant donor.

The sample holds a few counts of this clonotype. The chain employs TRBV5-1 and TRBJ2-1; 9 bases align to TRBD1. The CDR3 is made up of 14 amino acids. CDR1 and CDR2 from the germline V gene are SGHRS and YFSETQ. V lost 5 bases to trimming and J lost 5 bases; unmatched junction nucleotides: 5. The CDR3 nucleotides read TGCGCCAGCAGGCCGACAGGGGGGAACAATGAGCAGTTCTTC. As protein: CASRPTGGNNEQFF. Looking up the rest from reference TRBV5-1 and TRBJ2-1 gives the full variable domain: KAGVTQTPRYLIKTRGQQVTLSCSPISGHRSVSWYQQTPGQGLQFLFEYFSETQRNKGNFPGRFSGRQFSNSRSEMNVSTLELGDSALYLCASRPTGGNNEQFFGPGTRLTVL.

This clonotype turned up a few times. This sequence joins TRBV7-2 and TRBJ1-3, with D perhaps TRBD1 (5 bases). This CDR3 is 13 amino acids long. Trimming cost V 7 bases and J 4 bases, with 11 bases left between them. Germline V gene sequence: CDR1 SGHTA, CDR2 FQGNSA. The CDR3 region has the DNA TGTGCCAGCACCGGAGGGGTGGGAAACACCATATATTTT. Translating gives CASTGGVGNTIYF.

The chain combines TRBV20-1 with TRBJ1-5, with D possibly matching TRBD1 (5 bases). The CDR3 spans 12 residues. Between the trimmed V and J ends, which lost 6 bases and 3 bases, there was a span of 9 bases. Germline lookup yields CDR1 DFQATT and CDR2 SNEGSKA (reference sequence). The CDR3 spells CSARGLNQPQHF. CDR3 nucleotides: TGCAGTGCGAGGGGCCTCAATCAGCCCCAGCATTTT.

This chain joins TRBV7-2 and TRBJ1-1, with D hard to call. Trimming cost V 5 bases and J 5 bases, with 18 bases left between them. The germline gives CDR1 SGHTA, CDR2 FQGNSA. CDR3 length: 15 amino acids. The CDR3 here is CASSLREGLGTEAFF. CDR3 nucleotides: TGTGCCAGCAGCCTCCGTGAGGGATTGGGGACTGAAGCTTTCTTT.

This clonotype was seen only a few times. V gene TRBV29-1 combines with J gene TRBJ2-1; D may be TRBD1 or TRBD2 (5 bases each). The CDR3 sequence is 13 residues long. Trimming shortened V by 0 bases and J by 6 bases, and 9 bases separated the two germline ends. Germline CDR1 SQVTM, CDR2 ANQGSEA. This CDR3 is CSVEDRGGNEQFF. The DNA for the CDR3 is TGCAGCGTTGAAGATCGTGGGGGCAATGAGCAGTTCTTC.

This clonotype was seen only a few times. The V and J genes are TRBV9 and TRBJ1-3; no reliable D call. V was cut by 4 bases and J by 0 bases, with 14 bases left in between. The germline V gene has CDR1 SGDLS and CDR2 YYNGEE. The length of the CDR3 is 16 residues. The CDR3 loop reads CASSPWTVSSGNTIYF. DNA for the CDR3: TGTGCCAGCAGCCCTTGGACTGTGAGCTCTGGAAACACCATATATTTT.

The CDR3 sequence: CSVERTGYGYTF. The DNA of the CDR3 is TGCAGCGTTGAACGGACAGGCTATGGCTACACCTTC. The chain carries TRBV29-1 and TRBJ1-2; 7 positions agree with TRBD1. The CDR3 sequence is 12 residues long. Per germline, CDR1 SQVTM and CDR2 ANQGSEA. The junction had 1 base not matched to a gene; V was cut back by 2 bases and J by 4 bases.

The V gene is TRBV12-3 or TRBV12-4, the J gene TRBJ2-7; 7 positions match TRBD2. V shed 5 bases and J 7 bases; nucleotides not matched to a gene: 14. This CDR3 comprises 15 residues. CDR3 amino acids: CASSPRGGTLGEQYF. The DNA of the CDR3 is TGTGCCAGCAGTCCCCGGGGAGGGACCCTCGGAGAGCAGTACTTC.

In its sample, this clonotype was seen a few times. V usage is TRBV6-1 and J usage is TRBJ1-6, with D unclear. Germline CDR1 reads MNHNS; CDR2 reads SASEGT. Trimming left V 6 bases short and J 4 bases short, with 19 bases between. This CDR3 has 17 amino acids. CDR3 protein: CASSPRISAAYNSPLHF. In DNA form, the CDR3 reads TGTGCCAGCAGCCCTCGGATCTCCGCAGCATATAATTCACCCCTCCACTTT.

As DNA, the CDR3 is TGCAGCGTTGGAGGTGGAGGTGAGCAGTTCTTC. This sequence encodes CSVGGGGEQFF. The rearrangement links TRBV29-1 to TRBJ2-1; D is possibly TRBD2 (5 bases). Trimming pared 4 bases from V and 9 bases from J, leaving 10 bases between. The CDR3 sequence is 11 residues long. The germline V gene encodes CDR1 SQVTM and CDR2 ANQGSEA.

CDR3 nucleotide sequence: TGCGCCAGCAGCCCGTACGGGGGAGGGCTAATCAATGAGCAGTTCTTC. It translates to CASSPYGGGLINEQFF. The rearrangement joins TRBV5-1 to TRBJ2-1, with TRBD2 matching 7 bases. Trimming removed 4 bases from V and 6 bases from J; junction bases left unmatched: 13. The CDR3 covers 16 residues. CDR1 is SGHRS, CDR2 YFSETQ, per germline.

The chain joins TRBV7-2 to TRBJ2-1; perhaps TRBD1 as D (5 bases). Germline values: CDR1 SGHTA, CDR2 FQGNSA. This CDR3 region has 14 residues. V lost 5 bases, J lost 9 bases, and 17 bases lay in between. The CDR3: CASSERPRVSEQFF. Written as DNA, the CDR3 is TGTGCCAGCAGCGAGCGCCCCAGGGTGAGTGAGCAGTTCTTC.

V and J are TRBV20-1 and TRBJ2-7; D possibly corresponds to TRBD2 (5 bases). Trimming removed 0 bases from V and 2 bases from J, with 17 bases in between. The germline gives CDR1 DFQATT, CDR2 SNEGSKA (reference sequence). The CDR3 has 16 residues. Here the CDR3 DNA reads TGCAGTGCTAGAGAAATCGTCGGCAGACTAACCTACGAGCAGTACTTC. It encodes CSAREIVGRLTYEQYF.

V usage is TRBV7-2 and J usage is TRBJ2-6; D possibly corresponds to TRBD1 (6 bases). V dropped 7 bases and J dropped 0 bases, with 16 bases sitting between them. This CDR3 has 17 amino acids. The germline V gene has CDR1 SGHTA and CDR2 FQGNSA. The CDR3 DNA reads TGTGCCAGCACTGGACAGACAATGAGCTCTGGGGCCAACGTCCTGACTTTC. Protein: CASTGQTMSSGANVLTF.

This chain connects TRBV3-1 to TRBJ1-5; D is uncertain. The CDR3 runs 15 residues. V was trimmed by 1 base and J by 4 bases, leaving 11 bases between them. The germline V gene encodes CDR1 LGHDT and CDR2 YNNKEL (reference sequence). CDR3 amino acids: CASSQGYRVNQPQHF. The CDR3 DNA reads as TGTGCCAGCAGCCAAGGATATAGAGTAAATCAGCCCCAGCATTTT. The full variable domain, rest sourced from reference TRBV3-1 and TRBJ1-5, is DTAVSQTPKYLVTQMGNDKSIKCEQNLGHDTMYWYKQDSKKFLKIMFSYNNKELIINETVPNRFSPKSPDKAHLNLHINSLELGDSAVYFCASSQGYRVNQPQHFGDGTRLSIL.

The chain links TRBV7-2 to TRBJ1-3; no clear D. CDR1 SGHTA and CDR2 FQGNSA come from the germline V gene. The CDR3 runs to 16 residues. Trimming left V 5 bases short and J 2 bases short, with 16 bases between. The CDR3 spells CASSPTATRAGNTIYF. The CDR3 nucleotides read TGTGCCAGCAGCCCAACCGCCACTAGGGCTGGAAACACCATATATTTT.

This chain joins TRBV6-5 and TRBJ1-2, with D perhaps TRBD1 (5 bases). V shed 6 bases and J shed 6 bases, with 14 bases lying between them. This CDR3 spans 13 amino acids. CDR1 MNHEY and CDR2 SVGAGI come from the germline V gene. The CDR3 loop reads CASSRRGADGYTF. In nucleotides, the CDR3 is TGTGCCAGCAGCAGAAGAGGGGCGGATGGCTACACCTTC.

This rearrangement joins TRBV12-3 or TRBV12-4 to TRBJ1-5, with 8 bases identical to TRBD1. The CDR3 is 16 amino acids. With V trimmed by 9 bases and J by 3 bases, 13 bases remained unmatched. The CDR3 nucleotides are TGTGCCAGTCGACGGGGTTCGGGACAGGTCAATCAGCCCCAGCATTTT. Protein: CASRRGSGQVNQPQHF.

The V and J genes are TRBV20-1 and TRBJ2-7, with a possible D match to TRBD2 (5 bases). Germline CDR1 reads DFQATT; CDR2 reads SNEGSKA (reference sequence). V was trimmed by 6 bases and J by 2 bases, leaving 17 bases between them. CDR3 length: 14 residues. CDR3 loop: CSAPARLPAYEQYF. The CDR3 DNA reads as TGCAGTGCCCCAGCCCGACTACCCGCCTACGAGCAGTACTTC.

The sample holds a few counts of this clonotype. The V gene is TRBV7-2, the J gene TRBJ1-6; D unresolved. Trimming shortened V by 5 bases and J by 5 bases, and 13 bases separated the two germline ends. The CDR3 extends over 15 amino acids. Germline loops: CDR1 SGHTA, CDR2 FQGNSA. CDR3 protein: CASSPRRQDNSPLHF. The CDR3 DNA reads TGTGCCAGCAGCCCTAGAAGGCAGGATAATTCACCCCTCCACTTT.

The sample holds a few counts of this clonotype. The V and J genes are TRBV7-8 and TRBJ1-1; possible D gene TRBD1, 6 bases. This CDR3 is built from 15 residues. The V end lost 3 bases, the J end lost 4 bases, and 15 bases lay between the germline ends. Per the germline V gene, CDR1 is SGHVS and CDR2 is FQNEAQ. The CDR3 nucleotides are TGTGCCAGCAGCTTCACAGGGAGAGAGTTCACTGAAGCTTTCTTT. Translation: CASSFTGREFTEAFF.

This clonotype was seen a few times. The chain recombines TRBV6-5 with TRBJ1-3, with D unclear. CDR1 is MNHEY, CDR2 SVGAGI, per germline. Trimming removed 0 bases at V and 0 bases at J, with 12 bases between. The CDR3 length is 17 residues. The CDR3: CASSYSRRISSGNTIYF. The CDR3 nucleotides are TGTGCCAGCAGTTACTCCCGGCGGATAAGCTCTGGAAACACCATATATTTT.

The rearrangement uses TRBV20-1 and TRBJ1-5; possibly TRBD1 for D (6 bases). There are 13 residues in the CDR3. The V end was cut by 6 bases, the J end by 3 bases, with 12 bases between. CDR1 is DFQATT, CDR2 SNEGSKA, per germline (reference sequence). CDR3 bases: TGCAGTGCATCGACAGGCCACAATCAGCCCCAGCATTTT. It encodes CSASTGHNQPQHF.